This T cell receptor beta chain came from a study of blood T cells in healthy people across ages. Total RNA extracted from each sample amounted to at least 5.5 micrograms. Together with a sample-barcoded 5' primer, a J-beta primer mix was included in a second PCR lasting roughly 6 to 12 cycles. Through a template-switch adaptor with 12 random nucleotides, each cDNA molecule received a tag. TCRdb ran MiXCR on the 5' RACE reads and lists one entry per CDR3 protein. The data show 800,000 to 900,000 distinct CDR3 sequences, approximately 65% seen once. The TCR was taken from a man under 40 in good health. Sequencing used blood.

CDR3 region: CASSVGDWGKQETQYF. The CDR3 nucleotides are TGTGCCAGCAGCGTAGGTGATTGGGGGAAACAAGAGACCCAGTACTTC. The chain recombines TRBV9 with TRBJ2-5; D might be TRBD1 or TRBD2, each matching 5 bases. Germline V gives CDR1 SGDLS, CDR2 YYNGEE. V lost 0 bases, J lost 2 bases, and 14 bases lay in between. The CDR3 has 16 amino acids.